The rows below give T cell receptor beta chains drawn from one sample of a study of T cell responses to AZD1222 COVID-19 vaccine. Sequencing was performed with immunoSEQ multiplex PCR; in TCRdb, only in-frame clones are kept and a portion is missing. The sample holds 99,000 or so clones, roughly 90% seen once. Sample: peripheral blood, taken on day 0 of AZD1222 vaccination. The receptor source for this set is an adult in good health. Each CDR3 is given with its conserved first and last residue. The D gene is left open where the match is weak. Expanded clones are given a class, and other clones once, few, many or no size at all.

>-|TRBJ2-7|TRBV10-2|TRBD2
TGCGCCAGCCGGGGACTAGCGGGGGAGGGTATCGAGCAGTACTTC
CASRGLAGEGIEQYF
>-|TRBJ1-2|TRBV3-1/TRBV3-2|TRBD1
TGTGCCAGCAGCCAGGACAGGGTCATCCATGGCTACACCTTC
CASSQDRVIHGYTF
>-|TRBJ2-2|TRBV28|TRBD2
TGTGCCAGCACAGGAACGGGAGGGCCCGCCGGGGAGCTGTTTTTT
CASTGTGGPAGELFF
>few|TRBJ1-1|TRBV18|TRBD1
TGTGCCAGCTCACCACCGGGACAGCAAATAGGGAGGAACACTGAAGCTTTCTTT
CASSPPGQQIGRNTEAFF
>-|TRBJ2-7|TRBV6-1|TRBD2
TGTGCCAGCAGTGACGGGAGGACCCTCTCCTACGAGCAGTACTTC
CASSDGRTLSYEQYF
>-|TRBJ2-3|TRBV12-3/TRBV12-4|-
TGTGCCAGCAGTTTAGCGCAATATACGCAGTATTTT
CASSLAQYTQYF
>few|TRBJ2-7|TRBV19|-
TGTGCCAGTAGTATGGGACACAACTACGAGCAGTACTTC
CASSMGHNYEQYF
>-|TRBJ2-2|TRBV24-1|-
TGTGCCACCAGTGACTCTCCGGTCACCGGGGAGCTGTTTTTT
CATSDSPVTGELFF
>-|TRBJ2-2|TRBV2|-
TGTGCCAGCACCCGGTCGAGGGTGGGTGCCGGGGAGCTGTTTTTT
CASTRSRVGAGELFF
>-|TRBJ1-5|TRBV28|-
TGTGCCATTCGTCCCTACAATCAGCCCCAGCATTTT
CAIRPYNQPQHF
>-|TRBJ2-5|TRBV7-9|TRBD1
TGTGCCAGCAGCCGGAAGGACAGGGTAGAGACCCAGTACTTC
CASSRKDRVETQYF
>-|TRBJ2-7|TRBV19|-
TGTGCCAGTAGGGCCCCCGGGCACCTGGCCTACGAGCAGTACTTC
CASRAPGHLAYEQYF
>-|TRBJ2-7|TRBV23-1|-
TGCGCCAGCAGTCAAAAGGGACCATACTCCTACGAGCAGTACTTC
CASSQKGPYSYEQYF
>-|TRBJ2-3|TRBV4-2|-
TGTGCCAGCAGCCAAGATTTTGTATTGACAGATACGCAGTATTTT
CASSQDFVLTDTQYF
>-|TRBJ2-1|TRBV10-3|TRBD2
TGTGCCATCAGTGGACCGGTGCGGGGGGGCGAAGACAATGAGCAGTTCTTC
CAISGPVRGGEDNEQFF